The following is a TCR beta chain sequence with its context. This entry belongs to a study of OX40 agonist ivuxolimab in advanced cancers. TCRdb's table, derived via immunoSEQ multiplex PCR, lists solely in-frame clones and lacks some. This sample has about 14,000 clones, with around three quarters found just once. Germline V lookup: CDR1 SGHRS, CDR2 YFSETQ. CDR3 length: 15 amino acids. Germline trimming cut 2 bases from V and 6 bases from J; bases unmatched to any gene: 7. Source: CD4+ or CD8+ T cells sorted from blood, taken in a trial of the OX40 agonist ivuxolimab. The sequence came from an adult with an advanced solid tumor such as melanoma, head and neck, liver or kidney cancer. The chain carries TRBV5-1 and TRBJ2-1; the match to TRBD1 covers 8 bases. The CDR3 nucleotides read TGCGCCAGCAGCTTCTCCGGGACAGGTATCAATGAGCAGTTCTTC. Its protein is CASSFSGTGINEQFF.